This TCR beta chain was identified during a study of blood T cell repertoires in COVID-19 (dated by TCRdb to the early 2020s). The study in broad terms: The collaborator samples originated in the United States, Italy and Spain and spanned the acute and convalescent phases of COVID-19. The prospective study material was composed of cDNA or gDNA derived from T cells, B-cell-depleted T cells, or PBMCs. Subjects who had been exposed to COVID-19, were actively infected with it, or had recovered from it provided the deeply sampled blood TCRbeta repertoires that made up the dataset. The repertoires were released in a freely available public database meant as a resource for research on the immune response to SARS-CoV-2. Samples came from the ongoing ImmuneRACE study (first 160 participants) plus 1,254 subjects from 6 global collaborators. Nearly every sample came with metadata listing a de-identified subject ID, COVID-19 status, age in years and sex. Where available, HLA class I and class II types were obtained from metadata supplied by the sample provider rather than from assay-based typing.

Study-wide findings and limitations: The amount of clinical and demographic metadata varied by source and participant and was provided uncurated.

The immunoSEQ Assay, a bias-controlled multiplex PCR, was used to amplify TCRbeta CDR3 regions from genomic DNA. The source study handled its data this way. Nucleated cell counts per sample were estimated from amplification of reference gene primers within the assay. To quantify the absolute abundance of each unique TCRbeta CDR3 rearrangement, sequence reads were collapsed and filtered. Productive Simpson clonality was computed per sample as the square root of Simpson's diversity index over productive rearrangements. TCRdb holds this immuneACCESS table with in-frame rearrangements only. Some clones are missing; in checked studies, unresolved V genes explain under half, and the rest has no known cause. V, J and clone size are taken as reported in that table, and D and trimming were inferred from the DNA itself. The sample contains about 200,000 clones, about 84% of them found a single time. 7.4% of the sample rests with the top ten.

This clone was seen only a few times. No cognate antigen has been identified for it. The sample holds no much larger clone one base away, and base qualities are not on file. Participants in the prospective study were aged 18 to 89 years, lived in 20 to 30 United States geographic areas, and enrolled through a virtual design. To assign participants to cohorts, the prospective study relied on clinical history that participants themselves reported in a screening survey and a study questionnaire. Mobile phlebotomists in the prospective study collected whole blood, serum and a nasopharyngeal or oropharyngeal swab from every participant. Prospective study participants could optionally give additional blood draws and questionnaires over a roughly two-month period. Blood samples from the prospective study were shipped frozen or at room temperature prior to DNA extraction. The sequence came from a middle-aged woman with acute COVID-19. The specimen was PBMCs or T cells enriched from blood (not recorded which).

The CDR3 reads CSASSGGSGNQPQHF. The sequence in DNA is TGCAGTGCTAGTTCAGGGGGCAGTGGCAATCAGCCCCAGCATTTT. The rearranged segments are TRBV20-1 and TRBJ1-5, with 8 central nucleotides matching TRBD1. According to the germline V gene (reference sequence), CDR1 reads DFQATT and CDR2 reads SNEGSKA. Trimming takes 3 bases off V and 2 bases off J; junction bases not matched to a gene: 6. Counted from cysteine to phenylalanine, this CDR3 has 15 amino acids. CDR3 DNA is the only sequence kept; it has 45 bases, read in frame from the first base.